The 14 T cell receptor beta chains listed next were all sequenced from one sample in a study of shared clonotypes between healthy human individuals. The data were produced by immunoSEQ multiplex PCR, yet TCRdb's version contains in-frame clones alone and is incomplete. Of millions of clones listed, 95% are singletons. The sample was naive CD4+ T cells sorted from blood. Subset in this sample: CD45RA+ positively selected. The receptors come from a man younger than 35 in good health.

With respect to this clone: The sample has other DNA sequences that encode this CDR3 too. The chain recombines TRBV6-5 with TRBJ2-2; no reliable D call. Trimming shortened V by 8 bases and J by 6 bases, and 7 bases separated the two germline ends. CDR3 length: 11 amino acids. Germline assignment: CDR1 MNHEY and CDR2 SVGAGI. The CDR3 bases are TGTGCCAGCTCCCGCCCCGGGGAGCTGTTTTTT. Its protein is CASSRPGELFF.

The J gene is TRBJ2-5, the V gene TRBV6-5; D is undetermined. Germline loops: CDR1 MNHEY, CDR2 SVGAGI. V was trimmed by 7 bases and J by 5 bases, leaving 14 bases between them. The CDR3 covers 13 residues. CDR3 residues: CASTRLPGETQYF. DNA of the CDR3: TGTGCCAGCACCCGCCTTCCTGGCGAGACCCAGTACTTC.

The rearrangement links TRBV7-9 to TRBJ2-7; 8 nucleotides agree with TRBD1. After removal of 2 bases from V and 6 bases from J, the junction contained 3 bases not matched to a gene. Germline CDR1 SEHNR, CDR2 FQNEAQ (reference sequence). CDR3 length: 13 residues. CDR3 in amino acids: CASSLQGAGEQYF. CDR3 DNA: TGTGCCAGCAGCTTACAGGGGGCGGGCGAGCAGTACTTC. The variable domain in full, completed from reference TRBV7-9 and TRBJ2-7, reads DTGVSQNPRHKITKRGQNVTFRCDPISEHNRLYWYRQTLGQGPEFLTYFQNEAQLEKSRLLSDRFSAERPKGSFSTLEIQRTEQGDSAMYLCASSLQGAGEQYFGPGTRLTVT.

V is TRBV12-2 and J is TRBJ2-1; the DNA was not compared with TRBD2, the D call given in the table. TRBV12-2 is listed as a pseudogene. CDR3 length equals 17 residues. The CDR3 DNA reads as TGTGCAAGTCGCTTTCAGCGGGGGGGTACCGACTACAATGAGCAGTTCTTC. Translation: CASRFQRGGTDYNEQFF.

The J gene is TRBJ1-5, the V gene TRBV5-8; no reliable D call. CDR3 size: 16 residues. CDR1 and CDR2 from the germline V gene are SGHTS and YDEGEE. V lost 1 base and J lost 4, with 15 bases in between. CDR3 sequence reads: CASSLYGSQANQPQHF. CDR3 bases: TGTGCCAGCAGCTTGTACGGAAGTCAGGCGAATCAGCCCCAGCATTTT.

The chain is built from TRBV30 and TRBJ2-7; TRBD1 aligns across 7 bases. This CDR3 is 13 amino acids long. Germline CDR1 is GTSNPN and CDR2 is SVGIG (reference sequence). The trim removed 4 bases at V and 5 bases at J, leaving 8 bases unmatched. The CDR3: CAWNRGASHEQYF. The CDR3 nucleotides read TGTGCCTGGAACAGGGGTGCAAGCCACGAGCAGTACTTC.

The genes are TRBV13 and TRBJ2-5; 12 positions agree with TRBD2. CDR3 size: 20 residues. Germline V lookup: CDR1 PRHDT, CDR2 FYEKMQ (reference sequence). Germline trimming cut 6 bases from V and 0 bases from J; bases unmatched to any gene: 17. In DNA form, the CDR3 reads TGTGCCAGCAGTTTCCAGCGTACCCGGACTAGCGGGGAGTACCAAGAGACCCAGTACTTC. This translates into CASSFQRTRTSGEYQETQYF.

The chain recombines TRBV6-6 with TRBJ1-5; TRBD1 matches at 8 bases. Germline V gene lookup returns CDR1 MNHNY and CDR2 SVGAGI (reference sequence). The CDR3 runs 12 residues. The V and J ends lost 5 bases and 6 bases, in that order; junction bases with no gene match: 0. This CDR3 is CASSTGGQPQHF. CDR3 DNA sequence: TGTGCCAGCAGTACAGGGGGTCAGCCCCAGCATTTT.

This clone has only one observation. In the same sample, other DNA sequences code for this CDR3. The CDR3 region has the DNA TGTGCCAGCAGCGTGCTCACAGATACGCAGTATTTT. It is translated as CASSVLTDTQYF. The J gene is TRBJ2-3, the V gene TRBV11-2; no firm D call. CDR1 is SGHAT, CDR2 FQNNGV, per germline. V lost 5 bases and J lost 2, with 5 bases in between. The CDR3 is made up of 12 amino acids.

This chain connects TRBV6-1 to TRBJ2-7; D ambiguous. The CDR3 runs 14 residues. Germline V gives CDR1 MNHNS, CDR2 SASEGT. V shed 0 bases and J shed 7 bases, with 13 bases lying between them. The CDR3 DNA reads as TGTGCCAGCAGTGAAGCCCGGGTGGGGATTGAGCAGTACTTC. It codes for CASSEARVGIEQYF.

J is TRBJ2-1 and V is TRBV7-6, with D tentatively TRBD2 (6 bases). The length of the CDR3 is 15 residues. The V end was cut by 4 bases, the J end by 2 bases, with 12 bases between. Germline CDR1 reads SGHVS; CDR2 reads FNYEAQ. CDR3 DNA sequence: TGTGCCAGCAGCTCGGGCGGGGTTACCTACAATGAGCAGTTCTTC. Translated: CASSSGGVTYNEQFF.

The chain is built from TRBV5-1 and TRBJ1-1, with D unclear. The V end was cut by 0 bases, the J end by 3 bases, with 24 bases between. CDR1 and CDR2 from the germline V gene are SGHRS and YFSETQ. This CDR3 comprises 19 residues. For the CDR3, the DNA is TGCGCCAGCAGCTTGGCCGTGGGAACAGTGATGAGTTGGGACACTGAAGCTTTCTTT. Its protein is CASSLAVGTVMSWDTEAFF.

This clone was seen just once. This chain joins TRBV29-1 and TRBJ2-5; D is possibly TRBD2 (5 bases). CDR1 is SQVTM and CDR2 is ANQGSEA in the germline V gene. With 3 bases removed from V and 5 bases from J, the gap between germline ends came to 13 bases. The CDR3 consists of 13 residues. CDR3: CSVDRRTGETQYF. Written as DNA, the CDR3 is TGCAGCGTTGATAGAAGGACGGGGGAGACCCAGTACTTC.

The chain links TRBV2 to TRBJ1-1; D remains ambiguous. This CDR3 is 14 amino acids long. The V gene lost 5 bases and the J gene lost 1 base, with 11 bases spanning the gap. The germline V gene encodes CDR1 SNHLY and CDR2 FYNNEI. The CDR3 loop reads CASSKDLGNTEAFF. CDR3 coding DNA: TGTGCCAGCAGTAAAGATTTGGGGAACACTGAAGCTTTCTTT.